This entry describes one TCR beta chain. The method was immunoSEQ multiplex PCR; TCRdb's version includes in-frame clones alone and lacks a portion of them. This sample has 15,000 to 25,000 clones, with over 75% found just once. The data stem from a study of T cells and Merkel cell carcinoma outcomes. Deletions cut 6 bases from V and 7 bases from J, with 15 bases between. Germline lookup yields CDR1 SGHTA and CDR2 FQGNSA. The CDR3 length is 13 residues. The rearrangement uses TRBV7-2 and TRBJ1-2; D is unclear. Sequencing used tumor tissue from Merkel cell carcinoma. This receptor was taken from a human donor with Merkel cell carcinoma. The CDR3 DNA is TGTGCCAGCAGTTCCCTACGGGGAGGTGGCTACACCTTC. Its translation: CASSSLRGGGYTF. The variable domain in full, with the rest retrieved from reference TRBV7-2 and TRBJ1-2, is GAGVSQSPSNKVTEKGKDVELRCDPISGHTALYWYRQSLGQGLEFLIYFQGNSAPDKSGLPSDRFSAERTGGSVSTLTIQRTQQEDSAVYLCASSSLRGGGYTFGSGTRLTVV.